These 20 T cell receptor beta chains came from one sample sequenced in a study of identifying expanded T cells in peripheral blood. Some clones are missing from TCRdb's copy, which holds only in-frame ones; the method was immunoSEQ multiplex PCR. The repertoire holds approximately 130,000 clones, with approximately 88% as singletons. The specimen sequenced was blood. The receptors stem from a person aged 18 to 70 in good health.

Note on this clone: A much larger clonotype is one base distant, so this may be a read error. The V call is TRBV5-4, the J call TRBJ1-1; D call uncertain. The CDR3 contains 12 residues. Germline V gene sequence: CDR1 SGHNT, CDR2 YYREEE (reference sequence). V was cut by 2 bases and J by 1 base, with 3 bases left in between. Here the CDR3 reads CASSLRNTEAFF. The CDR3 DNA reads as TGTGCCAGCAGCTTAAGGAACACTGAAGCTTTCTTT. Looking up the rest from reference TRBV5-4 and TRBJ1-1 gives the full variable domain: ETGVTQSPTHLIKTRGQQVTLRCSSQSGHNTVSWYQQALGQGPQFIFQYYREEENGRGNFPPRFSGLQFPNYSSELNVNALELDDSALYLCASSLRNTEAFFGQGTRLTVV.

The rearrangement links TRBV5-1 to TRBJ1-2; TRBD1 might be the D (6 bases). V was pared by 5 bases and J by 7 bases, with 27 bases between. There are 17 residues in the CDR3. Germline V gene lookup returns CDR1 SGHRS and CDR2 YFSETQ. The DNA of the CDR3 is TGCGCCAGCAGGGAAGGGGGGGCGCGAAGGAGGTCGCCTGGCTACACCTTC. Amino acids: CASREGGARRRSPGYTF.

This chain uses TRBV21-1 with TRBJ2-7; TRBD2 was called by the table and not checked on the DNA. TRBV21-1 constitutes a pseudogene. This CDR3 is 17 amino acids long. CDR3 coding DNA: TGTGCCAGCAGCAATGTGGGACGGGGGGGCCGTACCTACGAGCAGTACTTC. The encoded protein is CASSNVGRGGRTYEQYF.

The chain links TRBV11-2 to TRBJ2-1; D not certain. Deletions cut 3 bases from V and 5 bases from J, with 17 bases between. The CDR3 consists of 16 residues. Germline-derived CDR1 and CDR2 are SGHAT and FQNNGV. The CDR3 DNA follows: TGTGCCAGCAGCTTTTCCCCCGCGAGTGACGACAATGAGCAGTTCTTC. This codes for CASSFSPASDDNEQFF. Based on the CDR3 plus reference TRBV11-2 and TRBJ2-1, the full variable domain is EAGVAQSPRYKIIEKRQSVAFWCNPISGHATLYWYQQILGQGPKLLIQFQNNGVVDDSQLPKDRFSAERLKGVDSTLKIQPAKLEDSAVYLCASSFSPASDDNEQFFGPGTRLTVL.

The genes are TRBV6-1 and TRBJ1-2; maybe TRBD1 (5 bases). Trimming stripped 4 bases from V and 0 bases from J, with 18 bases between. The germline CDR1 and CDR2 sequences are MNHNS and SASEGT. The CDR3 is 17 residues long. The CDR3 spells CASSGVGDGWTNYGYTF. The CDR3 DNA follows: TGTGCCAGCAGTGGGGTGGGGGACGGTTGGACTAACTATGGCTACACCTTC.

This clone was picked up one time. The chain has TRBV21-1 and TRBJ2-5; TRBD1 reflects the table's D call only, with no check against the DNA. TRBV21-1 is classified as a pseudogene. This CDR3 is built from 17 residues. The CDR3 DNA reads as TGTGCCAGCAGCAAATCCACCTGGACAGCGGATCAAGAGACCCAGTACTTC. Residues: CASSKSTWTADQETQYF.

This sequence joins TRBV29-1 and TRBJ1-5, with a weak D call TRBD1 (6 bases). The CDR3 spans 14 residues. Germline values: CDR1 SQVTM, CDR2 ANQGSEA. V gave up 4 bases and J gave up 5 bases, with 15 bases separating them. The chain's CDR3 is CSVGVEGGDQPQHF. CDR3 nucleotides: TGCAGCGTTGGGGTTGAGGGGGGCGATCAGCCCCAGCATTTT.

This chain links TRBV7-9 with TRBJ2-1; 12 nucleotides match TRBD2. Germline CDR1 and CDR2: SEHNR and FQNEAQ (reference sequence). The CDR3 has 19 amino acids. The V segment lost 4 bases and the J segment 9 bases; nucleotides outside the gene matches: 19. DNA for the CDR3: TGTGCCAGCAGCTCCCTACACAGACTAGCGGGGGAGGTCCGCGGTGAGCAGTTCTTC. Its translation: CASSSLHRLAGEVRGEQFF.

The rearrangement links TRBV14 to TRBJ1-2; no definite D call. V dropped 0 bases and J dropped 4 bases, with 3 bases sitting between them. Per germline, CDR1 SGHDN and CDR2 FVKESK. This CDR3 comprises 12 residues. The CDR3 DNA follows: TGTGCCAGCAGCCAAGATGGCTATGGCTACACCTTC. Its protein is CASSQDGYGYTF.

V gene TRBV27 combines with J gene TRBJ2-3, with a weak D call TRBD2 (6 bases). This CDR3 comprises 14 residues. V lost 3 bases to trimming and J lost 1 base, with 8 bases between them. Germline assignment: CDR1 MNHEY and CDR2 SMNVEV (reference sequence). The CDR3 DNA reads TGTGCCAGCAGTTTCGGGGGTGGCACAGATACGCAGTATTTT. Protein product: CASSFGGGTDTQYF.

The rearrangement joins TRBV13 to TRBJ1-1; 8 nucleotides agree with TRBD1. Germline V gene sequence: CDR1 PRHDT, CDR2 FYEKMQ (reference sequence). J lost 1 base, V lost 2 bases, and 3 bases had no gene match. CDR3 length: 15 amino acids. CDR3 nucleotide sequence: TGTGCCAGCAGCTTACGACAGGGGCGGAACACTGAAGCTTTCTTT. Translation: CASSLRQGRNTEAFF. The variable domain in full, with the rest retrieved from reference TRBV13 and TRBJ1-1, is AAGVIQSPRHLIKEKRETATLKCYPIPRHDTVYWYQQGPGQDPQFLISFYEKMQSDKGSIPDRFSAQQFSDYHSELNMSSLELGDSALYFCASSLRQGRNTEAFFGQGTRLTVV.

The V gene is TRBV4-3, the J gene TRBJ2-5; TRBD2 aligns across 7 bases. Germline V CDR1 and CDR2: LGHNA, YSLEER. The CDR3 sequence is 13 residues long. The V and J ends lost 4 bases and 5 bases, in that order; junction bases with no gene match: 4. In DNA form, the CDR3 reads TGCGCCAGCAGCCGGGTCGGGGGGGAGACCCAGTACTTC. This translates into CASSRVGGETQYF.

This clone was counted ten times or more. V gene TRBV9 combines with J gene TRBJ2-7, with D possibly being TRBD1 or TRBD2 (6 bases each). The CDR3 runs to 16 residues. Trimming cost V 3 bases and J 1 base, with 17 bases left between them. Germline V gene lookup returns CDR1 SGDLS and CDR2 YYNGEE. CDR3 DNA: TGTGCCAGCAGCGCCCAAGGCGGGACACGTTCCTACGAGCAGTACTTC. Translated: CASSAQGGTRSYEQYF.

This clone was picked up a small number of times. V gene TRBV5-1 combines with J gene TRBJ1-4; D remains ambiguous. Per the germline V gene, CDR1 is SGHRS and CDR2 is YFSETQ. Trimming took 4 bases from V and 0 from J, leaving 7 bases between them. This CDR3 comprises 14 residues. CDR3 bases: TGCGCCAGCAGCGCGACTTCAACTAATGAAAAACTGTTTTTT. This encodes CASSATSTNEKLFF. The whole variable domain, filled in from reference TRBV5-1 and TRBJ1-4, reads KAGVTQTPRYLIKTRGQQVTLSCSPISGHRSVSWYQQTPGQGLQFLFEYFSETQRNKGNFPGRFSGRQFSNSRSEMNVSTLELGDSALYLCASSATSTNEKLFFGSGTQLSVL.

The CDR3 region has the DNA TGTGCCAGCAGCTTAGCGGCAGCCCCTAATTCACCCCTCCACTTT. This translates into CASSLAAAPNSPLHF. This chain joins TRBV7-6 and TRBJ1-6; no firm D call. Trimming shortened V by 0 bases and J by 6 bases, and 9 bases separated the two germline ends. This CDR3 comprises 15 residues. CDR1 SGHVS and CDR2 FNYEAQ come from the germline V gene.

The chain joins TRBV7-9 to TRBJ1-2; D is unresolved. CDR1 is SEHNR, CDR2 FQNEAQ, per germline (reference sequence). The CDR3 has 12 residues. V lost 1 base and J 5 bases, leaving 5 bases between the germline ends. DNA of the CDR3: TGTGCCAGCAGCTTAGACGGTTATGGCTACACCTTC. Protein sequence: CASSLDGYGYTF.

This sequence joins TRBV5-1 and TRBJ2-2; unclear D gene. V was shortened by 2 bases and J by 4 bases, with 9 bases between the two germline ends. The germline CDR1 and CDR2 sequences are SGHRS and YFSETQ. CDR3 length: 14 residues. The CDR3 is CASSLGQSTGELFF. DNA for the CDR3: TGCGCCAGCAGCTTAGGCCAGTCCACCGGGGAGCTGTTTTTT.

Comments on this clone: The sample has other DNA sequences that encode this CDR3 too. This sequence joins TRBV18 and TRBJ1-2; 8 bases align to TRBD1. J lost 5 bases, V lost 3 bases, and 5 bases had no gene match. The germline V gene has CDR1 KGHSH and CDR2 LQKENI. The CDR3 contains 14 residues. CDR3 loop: CASSPLDRGYGYTF. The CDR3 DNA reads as TGTGCCAGCTCACCTCTCGACAGGGGATATGGCTACACCTTC.

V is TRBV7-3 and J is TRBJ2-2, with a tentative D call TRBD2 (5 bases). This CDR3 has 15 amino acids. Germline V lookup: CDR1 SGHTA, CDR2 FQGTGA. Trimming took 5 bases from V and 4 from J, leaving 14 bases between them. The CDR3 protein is CASSLDGGGTGELFF. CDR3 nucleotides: TGTGCCAGCAGCCTCGATGGAGGTGGCACCGGGGAGCTGTTTTTT. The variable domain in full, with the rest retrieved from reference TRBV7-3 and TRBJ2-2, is GAGVSQTPSNKVTEKGKYVELRCDPISGHTALYWYRQSLGQGPEFLIYFQGTGAADDSGLPNDRFFAVRPEGSVSTLKIQRTERGDSAVYLCASSLDGGGTGELFFGEGSRLTVL.

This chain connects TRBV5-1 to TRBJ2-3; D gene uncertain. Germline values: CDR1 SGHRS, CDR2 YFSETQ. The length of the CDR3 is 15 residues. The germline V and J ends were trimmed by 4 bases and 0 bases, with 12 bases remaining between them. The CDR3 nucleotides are TGCGCCAGCAGCCCCCTCGAGACTAGCACAGATACGCAGTATTTT. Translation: CASSPLETSTDTQYF.